What follows is one T cell receptor (beta chain) and its context. What it binds is unknown. This sample is part of a study of PD-1 blockade in classical Hodgkin lymphoma. Study outcomes and limitations: By C4D1, CD4+ diversity increased significantly, especially in complete responders. Newly diagnosed patients and complete responders had comparable diversity at baseline.

Relapse was seen in all patients after autologous stem cell transplantation, and brentuximab vedotin exposure was variable. The V and J ends lost 1 base and 7 bases respectively, with 4 bases between them. Germline loops: CDR1 GTSNPN, CDR2 SVGIG (reference sequence). This CDR3 has 10 amino acids. TCRdb's copy holds only in-frame clones and misses some; the assay was immunoSEQ multiplex PCR. The table records tens of thousands of clones, about 92% of them present only once. The sequences come from peripheral blood mononuclear cells (PBMCs), collected at baseline. V usage is TRBV30 and J usage is TRBJ1-2; D not certain. This clonotype was sampled from a human donor with classical Hodgkin lymphoma. For the CDR3, the DNA is TGTGCCTGGAGTGGGGTTGGCTACACCTTC. This codes for CAWSGVGYTF.